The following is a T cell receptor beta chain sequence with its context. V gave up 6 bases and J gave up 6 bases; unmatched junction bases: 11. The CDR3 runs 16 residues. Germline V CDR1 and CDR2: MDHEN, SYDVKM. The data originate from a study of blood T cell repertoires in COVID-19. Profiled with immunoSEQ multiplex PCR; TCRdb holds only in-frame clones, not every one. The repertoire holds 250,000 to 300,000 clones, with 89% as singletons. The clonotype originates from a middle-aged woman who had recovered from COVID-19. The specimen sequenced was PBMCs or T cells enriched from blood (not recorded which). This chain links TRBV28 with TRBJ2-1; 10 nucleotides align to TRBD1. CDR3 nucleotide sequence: TGTGCCAGCAGGGGGTCCGGGACAGGGGCCGGCAATGAGCAGTTCTTC. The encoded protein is CASRGSGTGAGNEQFF.